One TCR beta chain is described in this entry. Its antigen remains unidentified. This CDR3 contains 18 residues. The ends lost 5 bases at V and 0 bases at J; junction bases unmatched: 13. Germline V gene lookup returns CDR1 SGHRS and CDR2 YFSETQ. This entry belongs to a study of identifying expanded T cells in peripheral blood. Study-wide findings and caveats: Approximately 1.1 clones differed between technical replicates, versus 16.4 and 19 over time. Clone count variance between roughly 2-week samples rose with total template count.

During the collection period, no donor immune events like infections were recorded. The protocol was immunoSEQ multiplex PCR, while the TCRdb copy is restricted to in-frame clones and leaves out a portion. The sample holds around 90,000 clones, more than 70% seen once. The gene calls are TRBV5-1 and TRBJ1-2, with 10 bases matching TRBD1. The TCR originated in a person aged 18 to 75 in good health. Sequenced: blood. This CDR3 reads CASRTTSRQGATNYGYTF. As DNA, the CDR3 is TGCGCCAGCAGGACCACCTCAAGACAGGGGGCAACTAACTATGGCTACACCTTC. Full variable domain (missing parts from reference TRBV5-1 and TRBJ1-2): KAGVTQTPRYLIKTRGQQVTLSCSPISGHRSVSWYQQTPGQGLQFLFEYFSETQRNKGNFPGRFSGRQFSNSRSEMNVSTLELGDSALYLCASRTTSRQGATNYGYTFGSGTRLTVV.